The present T cell receptor beta chain was sequenced within a study of cytomegalovirus exposure and HLA in healthy donors. Germline-derived CDR1 and CDR2 are SGHNT and YYREEE (reference sequence). The ends were cut back, 3 bases at V and 5 bases at J, with 14 bases in the middle. This CDR3 comprises 14 residues. The study ran its PCR with 60 Vbeta and 13 Jbeta primers. Assay: immunoSEQ multiplex PCR; the TCRdb copy retains only in-frame clones and omits some. The sample shows 85,000 to 100,000 clones, around 67% of them seen only once. This sequence was found in a human donor in good health. The sequenced material came from PBMCs. The chain joins TRBV5-4 to TRBJ1-1; tentative D call: TRBD1 (5 bases). The CDR3 DNA is TGTGCCAGCAGCTCACCTGGGGCAGCGACTGAAGCTTTCTTT. Its translation: CASSSPGAATEAFF.